This is a list of T cell receptor beta chains from one sample in a study of metastatic and nonmetastatic thyroid tumors. Using MiXCR, TCRdb reanalyzed the PCR reads. The table records 90,000 or so clones, about 9.1% of them present only once. Sequenced input: blood. The receptors were gathered from a female donor with papillary thyroid cancer or a benign thyroid nodule (not recorded which). Some clones in this sample may be carry-over from other donors' samples. The conserved cysteine and the conserved F or W are not part of the CDR3 here. The D gene is left open where the match is weak.

cdr3_aa,v_call,d_call,j_call
ASSPSLAGSYNEQF,TRBV11-1,NA,TRBJ2-1
ASSFSRAGETQY,TRBV12-3/TRBV12-4,NA,TRBJ2-5
SARLGGLAGELF,TRBV20-1,NA,TRBJ2-2
ASSQDRAANQPQH,TRBV4-1,NA,TRBJ1-5
ASSLVGGRSNEQF,TRBV7-3,TRBD1,TRBJ2-1
ASSLRQSTGELF,TRBV27,NA,TRBJ2-2
AISRDRAPNTGELF,TRBV10-3,TRBD1,TRBJ2-2
ASRPGGNTGELF,TRBV12-3/TRBV12-4,NA,TRBJ2-2
ALGAAQRSYGYT,TRBV30,NA,TRBJ1-2
ASSYSGPQETQY,TRBV6-2/TRBV6-3,NA,TRBJ2-5
ASSLVGGWGETQY,TRBV7-7,NA,TRBJ2-5
ASSSRAGPYNEQF,TRBV18,TRBD2,TRBJ2-1
ASGGGGLGGNQPQH,TRBV6-1,NA,TRBJ1-5
ASSPPGGHTIY,TRBV18,NA,TRBJ1-3
ATSRDPTGAYEQY,TRBV15,TRBD1,TRBJ2-7
ASSLRAGTGAF,TRBV5-8,TRBD1,TRBJ1-1
ASSADPVLYNSPLH,TRBV9,NA,TRBJ1-6
ASSLPGRDEQY,TRBV5-6,NA,TRBJ2-7
ASSYTSSYEQY,TRBV12-3/TRBV12-4,NA,TRBJ2-7
ASSDSAGYGYT,TRBV6-4,NA,TRBJ1-2
SARGTGGAKAF,TRBV20-1,TRBD1,TRBJ1-1
ASSIDLRGGGNNEQF,TRBV19,TRBD2,TRBJ2-1
ASSLVGQEEQF,TRBV7-9,NA,TRBJ2-1
ASSSVSGVETQY,TRBV11-2,TRBD2,TRBJ2-5
ASSYTADTQY,TRBV6-9,NA,TRBJ2-3
SVRMDTEAF,TRBV20-1,NA,TRBJ1-1
AISEGNLNTEAS,TRBV10-3,NA,TRBJ1-1
ASSSGSSGANVLT,TRBV27,NA,TRBJ2-6
SARVGTGGAGNSPLH,TRBV20-1,TRBD1,TRBJ1-6
SARDPASGGSGTGELF,TRBV20-1,TRBD2,TRBJ2-2
ASSDKPNTEAF,TRBV10-1,NA,TRBJ1-1
SARAGATNQPQH,TRBV20-1,NA,TRBJ1-5
ASGEGSVEKLF,TRBV6-1,NA,TRBJ1-4
AIRDTKIKNQPQH,TRBV10-3,NA,TRBJ1-5
SYRGQSYEQY,TRBV29-1,TRBD1,TRBJ2-7